This T cell receptor beta chain stems from a study of blood T cell repertoires in COVID-19. Study at large: Spain, Italy and the United States supplied samples that represented acute and convalescent COVID-19.

The protocol was immunoSEQ multiplex PCR, while the TCRdb copy is restricted to in-frame clones and leaves out a portion. The sample carries tens of thousands of clones, around 87% recorded once. The germline V gene has CDR1 MDHEN and CDR2 SYDVKM. J was trimmed by 3 bases and V by 5 bases; bases with no gene match: 8. This CDR3 has 15 residues. This clone was counted once. V usage is TRBV28 and J usage is TRBJ2-5, with 8 bases lining up with TRBD1. The TCR was taken from a human donor in a cohort sampled during active COVID-19. Sequencing input: peripheral blood. The CDR3 coding sequence is TGTGCCAGCAGTGGACACAGGGGGTTAAAAGAGACCCAGTACTTC. It codes for CASSGHRGLKETQYF.